This T cell receptor beta chain derives from a study of shared clonotypes between healthy human individuals. Whole-study results and caveats: Among several donors, approximately 5% of naive CD4 clonotypes were found in common. Among donors, the sharing of clonotypes was expected to be influenced by sequencing depth.

Methods used by the authors: Junction-only immunoSEQ sequences carried no quality scores, so filtering differed. Libraries were prepared by immunoSEQ multiplex PCR; TCRdb keeps only in-frame clonotypes and omits some of them. V and J calls and clone size follow that table, whereas D and trimming were derived from the DNA. The table lists 2 million to 2.5 million clones, just under 95% of them singletons. The CDR3 consists of 10 residues. The germline CDR1 and CDR2 sequences are DFQATT and SNEGSKA (reference sequence). CD45RO negativity and positive selection for CCR7 defined naive CD8 cells, a population that excluded terminally differentiated effector memory CD45RA+ cells. As regards this clone: Its target is not known.

The source is a man aged 18 to 30 in good health. The material sequenced was naive CD8+ T cells sorted from blood. V gene TRBV20-1 combines with J gene TRBJ1-2; tentatively, D is TRBD1 (6 bases). Written as DNA, the CDR3 is TGCAGCAACCCAACAGGGGGCTACACCTTC. Its translation is CSNPTGGYTF.